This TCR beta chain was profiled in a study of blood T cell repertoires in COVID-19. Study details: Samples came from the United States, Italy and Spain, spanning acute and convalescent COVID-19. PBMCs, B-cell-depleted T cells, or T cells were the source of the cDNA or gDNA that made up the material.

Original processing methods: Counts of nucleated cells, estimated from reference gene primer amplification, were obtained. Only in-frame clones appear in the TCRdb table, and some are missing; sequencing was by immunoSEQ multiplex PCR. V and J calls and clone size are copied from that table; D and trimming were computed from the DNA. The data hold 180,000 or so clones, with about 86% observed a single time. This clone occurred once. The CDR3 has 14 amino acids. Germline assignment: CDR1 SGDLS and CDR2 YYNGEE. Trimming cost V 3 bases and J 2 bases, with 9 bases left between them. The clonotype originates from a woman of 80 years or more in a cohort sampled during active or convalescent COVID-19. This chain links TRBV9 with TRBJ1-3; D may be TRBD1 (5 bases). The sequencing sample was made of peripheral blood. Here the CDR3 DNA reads TGTGCCAGCAGCGGGGCAGGGACTGGAAACACCATATATTTT. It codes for CASSGAGTGNTIYF.